Following are 26 T cell receptor beta chains from one sample sequenced in a study of cytomegalovirus exposure and HLA in healthy donors. 13 Jbeta primers and 60 Vbeta primers were used for the PCR. The protocol was immunoSEQ multiplex PCR, while the TCRdb copy is restricted to in-frame clones and leaves out a portion. The sample gives 150,000 to 250,000 clones, approximately 85% of which show up once; roughly 1.5% is in the top ten. What was sequenced was PBMCs. Receptors were obtained from a girl under 18 in good health and CMV-seropositive.

V usage is TRBV6-5 and J usage is TRBJ2-1, with 8 nucleotides matching TRBD2. The V and J ends lost 6 bases and 4 bases, in that order; junction bases with no gene match: 8. The CDR3 has 15 amino acids. Germline CDR1 and CDR2: MNHEY and SVGAGI. CDR3 residues: CASSPRVAGYNEQFF. The CDR3 DNA reads as TGTGCCAGCAGCCCGAGGGTAGCGGGGTACAATGAGCAGTTCTTC.

This clone appeared a few times. The chain joins TRBV4-3 to TRBJ2-7; 9 positions agree with TRBD1. Germline CDR1 reads LGHNA; CDR2 reads YSLEER. This CDR3 is built from 15 residues. V gave up 3 bases and J gave up 4 bases; unmatched junction bases: 7. CDR3 nucleotides: TGCGCCAGCAGCCATGCCGGGACAGGGTCGTACGAGCAGTACTTC. Translation: CASSHAGTGSYEQYF.

V gene TRBV30 combines with J gene TRBJ1-1, with D possibly being TRBD1 (6 bases). CDR1 is GTSNPN, CDR2 SVGIG, per germline (reference sequence). The CDR3 is 13 residues long. V lost 0 bases and J lost 4, with 9 bases in between. The CDR3 DNA is TGTGCCTGGAGTGTGGGGGCGGGCACTGAAGCTTTCTTT. Translating gives CAWSVGAGTEAFF.

The V and J genes are TRBV6-5 and TRBJ2-5; 9 nucleotides align to TRBD1. Trimming removed 5 bases from V and 9 bases from J; junction bases left unmatched: 7. There are 13 residues in the CDR3. Germline V lookup: CDR1 MNHEY, CDR2 SVGAGI. This CDR3 reads CASSSGQGLSQYF. The CDR3 DNA reads TGTGCCAGCAGTAGTGGACAGGGGTTGTCCCAGTACTTC.

The rearrangement links TRBV4-1 to TRBJ1-3; possible D gene TRBD1, 6 bases. V dropped 3 bases and J dropped 3 bases, with 12 bases sitting between them. This CDR3 comprises 15 residues. CDR1 is MGHRA and CDR2 is YSYEKL in the germline V gene. CDR3 nucleotide sequence: TGCGCCAGCAGCCAGGGCCCAGGGGATGGAAACACCATATATTTT. Translation gives CASSQGPGDGNTIYF.

This clone has just a few counts. V is TRBV4-1 and J is TRBJ1-2; 10 nucleotides line up with TRBD1. Germline assignment: CDR1 MGHRA and CDR2 YSYEKL. The length of the CDR3 is 14 residues. Trimming took 2 bases from V and 8 from J; bases not matched to a gene: 5. CDR3 DNA: TGCGCCAGCAGCCAACCGGGACAGGGGAAGGGCTACACCTTC. Its protein product is CASSQPGQGKGYTF.

V gene TRBV5-4 combines with J gene TRBJ2-7; D is possibly TRBD2 (6 bases). V was trimmed by 3 bases and J by 3 bases, leaving 10 bases between them. The CDR3 has 13 residues. From germline, CDR1 is SGHNT and CDR2 YYREEE (reference sequence). As DNA, the CDR3 is TGTGCCAGCAGCTGGCGGGACGACTACGAGCAGTACTTC. Translating it yields CASSWRDDYEQYF.

J is TRBJ2-7 and V is TRBV21-1; the D call TRBD1 from the table was never checked on the DNA. TRBV21-1 is termed a pseudogene. The length of the CDR3 is 17 residues. The CDR3 bases are TGTGCCAGCAGCAAATCAAAATCAGAGGACAGGGAACACGAGCAGTACTTC. Protein product: CASSKSKSEDREHEQYF.

This chain joins TRBV19 and TRBJ2-7; 8 nucleotides match TRBD2. Germline V lookup: CDR1 LNHDA, CDR2 SQIVND (reference sequence). V gave up 0 bases and J gave up 2 bases; unmatched junction bases: 3. The CDR3 contains 15 residues. This CDR3 is CASSIDPRGAYEQYF. CDR3 coding DNA: TGTGCCAGTAGTATAGATCCGCGGGGGGCCTACGAGCAGTACTTC. Full variable domain (outside the CDR3, taken from reference TRBV19 and TRBJ2-7): DGGITQSPKYLFRKEGQNVTLSCEQNLNHDAMYWYRQDPGQGLRLIYYSQIVNDFQKGDIAEGYSVSREKKESFPLTVTSAQKNPTAFYLCASSIDPRGAYEQYFGPGTRLTVT.

The V and J genes are TRBV27 and TRBJ1-2; no clear D. V was shortened by 3 bases and J by 4 bases, with 21 bases between the two germline ends. Germline V gives CDR1 MNHEY, CDR2 SMNVEV (reference sequence). The CDR3 contains 17 residues. As DNA, the CDR3 is TGTGCCAGCAGTTTTAGGGTTTCAACCGGGGAGTCCTATGGCTACACCTTC. It translates to CASSFRVSTGESYGYTF.

This clone was seen more than once but under ten times. The chain combines TRBV6-5 with TRBJ2-2; 8 bases line up with TRBD1. CDR1 is MNHEY and CDR2 is SVGAGI in the germline V gene. V trimming: 8 bases; J trimming: 7 bases; junction bases outside the gene matches: 12. The CDR3 is made up of 15 amino acids. CDR3 in amino acids: CASCGQGGTDGELFF. The CDR3 nucleotides are TGTGCCAGCTGTGGACAGGGCGGGACCGACGGGGAGCTGTTTTTT.

The chain carries TRBV5-6 and TRBJ2-7; D ambiguous. Germline V gene data show CDR1 as SGHDT and CDR2 as YYEEEE. The CDR3 contains 14 residues. V dropped 0 bases and J dropped 0 bases, with 7 bases sitting between them. The CDR3 region has the DNA TGTGCCAGCAGCTTGGTTCCAGTCTCCTACGAGCAGTACTTC. It translates to CASSLVPVSYEQYF.

The chain links TRBV2 to TRBJ1-6, with 7 bases identical to TRBD1. Germline V gene sequence: CDR1 SNHLY, CDR2 FYNNEI. The length of the CDR3 is 14 residues. J lost 10 bases, V lost 6 bases, and 9 bases had no gene match. The CDR3, as DNA: TGTGCCAGCAGAGCTTTACAGGGGACCTCACCCCTCCACTTT. Residues: CASRALQGTSPLHF.

The chain uses TRBV7-9 and TRBJ1-5, with 8 bases lining up with TRBD1. V was pared by 3 bases and J by 5 bases, with 12 bases of the junction left unmatched. Germline assignment: CDR1 SEHNR and CDR2 FQNEAQ (reference sequence). The CDR3 runs 17 residues. CDR3 bases: TGTGCCAGCAGCTTGGGTATCGGGACAGGCCTATATCAGCCCCAGCATTTT. Its protein product is CASSLGIGTGLYQPQHF.

The chain couples TRBV10-2 to TRBJ1-2; tentative D call: TRBD1 (6 bases). V was pared by 3 bases and J by 4 bases, with 15 bases between. CDR3 length: 15 amino acids. CDR1 is WSHSY and CDR2 is SAAADI in the germline V gene. CDR3 nucleotides: TGCGCCAGCAGTGATCATACCGGGACATTCTATGGCTACACCTTC. Its translation is CASSDHTGTFYGYTF.

This clone was observed once. In DNA, the CDR3 is TGTGCCAGCAGCTTGATGACAGAGCAAAATTCACCCCTCCACTTT. It specifies CASSLMTEQNSPLHF. The rearrangement joins TRBV7-2 to TRBJ1-6; weak D call: TRBD1 (5 bases). Germline V CDR1 and CDR2: SGHTA, FQGNSA. Trimming took off 3 bases at V and 7 bases at J, with 13 bases between the two ends. The length of the CDR3 is 15 residues.

The J gene is TRBJ2-2, the V gene TRBV7-9, with D perhaps TRBD2 (6 bases). Between the trimmed V and J ends, which lost 1 base and 0 bases, there was a span of 15 bases. CDR1 and CDR2 (germline): SEHNR, FQNEAQ (reference sequence). The CDR3 is 18 residues long. The CDR3 loop is CASSLGMGTGANTGELFF. CDR3 DNA: TGTGCCAGCAGCTTAGGAATGGGGACGGGAGCGAACACCGGGGAGCTGTTTTTT.

The gene calls are TRBV5-1 and TRBJ2-7; a possible D gene is TRBD2 (5 bases). Germline values: CDR1 SGHRS, CDR2 YFSETQ. Trimming removed 4 bases at V and 2 bases at J, with 10 bases between. The CDR3 consists of 13 residues. The DNA of the CDR3 is TGCGCCAGCAGCGTGGGAGAAGCCTACGAGCAGTACTTC. Its translation is CASSVGEAYEQYF.

The rearrangement joins TRBV7-6 to TRBJ1-2; no clear D gene. The V gene's germline CDR1 is SGHVS and CDR2 FNYEAQ. Trimming left V 4 bases short and J 8 bases short, with 11 bases between. This CDR3 spans 12 amino acids. CDR3 nucleotides: TGTGCCAGCAGCTCATCGGAGGGAGGCTACACCTTC. Translation gives CASSSSEGGYTF.

This clone was counted a single time. The genes are TRBV9 and TRBJ2-2; a weak D match, TRBD1 (6 bases). CDR3 length: 15 amino acids. Trimming removed 4 bases from V and 7 bases from J, with 17 bases in between. Per the germline V gene, CDR1 is SGDLS and CDR2 is YYNGEE. The CDR3 DNA sequence: TGTGCCAGCAGCCCATCCACACAGGGAAGCGGGGAGCTGTTTTTT. Translating it yields CASSPSTQGSGELFF.

This clone occurred a few times. The V call is TRBV5-5, the J call TRBJ2-1; maybe TRBD2 (6 bases). V dropped 4 bases and J dropped 9 bases, with 17 bases sitting between them. This CDR3 is built from 14 residues. Germline CDR1 reads SGHKS; CDR2 reads YYEKEE (reference sequence). The CDR3 nucleotides are TGTGCCAGCAGCCCATGGACTATTCTGCTTGAGCAGTTCTTC. This sequence encodes CASSPWTILLEQFF.

The V call is TRBV4-3, the J call TRBJ1-4; the D is unclear. Between the trimmed V and J ends, which lost 0 bases and 12 bases, there was a span of 17 bases. This CDR3 has 15 amino acids. Germline loops: CDR1 LGHNA, CDR2 YSLEER. In DNA form, the CDR3 reads TGCGCCAGCAGCCAAGATGTGCCAGCGGCTAGGGAACTGTTTTTT. This encodes CASSQDVPAARELFF.

In this sample, this clone turned up a few times. The chain joins TRBV7-2 to TRBJ2-5; 8 nucleotides agree with TRBD1. With V trimmed by 1 base and J by 3 bases, 7 bases remained unmatched. Germline values: CDR1 SGHTA, CDR2 FQGNSA. The CDR3 runs 16 residues. CDR3 protein: CASSLVLDRVEETQYF. The CDR3 nucleotides read TGTGCCAGCAGCTTAGTTTTGGACAGGGTTGAAGAGACCCAGTACTTC.

V usage is TRBV2 and J usage is TRBJ1-5; 7 bases line up with TRBD1. The CDR3 extends over 14 amino acids. After removal of 5 bases from V and 6 bases from J, the junction contained 7 bases not matched to a gene. Per germline, CDR1 SNHLY and CDR2 FYNNEI. Here the CDR3 reads CASSPQGSSQPQHF. CDR3 sequence (DNA): TGTGCCAGCAGTCCACAGGGGTCGAGTCAGCCCCAGCATTTT.

The chain has TRBV4-3 and TRBJ2-6, with D possibly being TRBD1 (5 bases). This CDR3 contains 16 residues. V dropped 0 bases and J dropped 2 bases, with 8 bases sitting between them. Germline loops: CDR1 LGHNA, CDR2 YSLEER. The CDR3 here is CASSQERRAGANVLTF. For the CDR3, the DNA is TGCGCCAGCAGCCAAGAGCGCAGGGCTGGGGCCAACGTCCTGACTTTC.

The chain uses TRBV19 and TRBJ1-3, with D unclear. Per the germline V gene, CDR1 is LNHDA and CDR2 is SQIVND (reference sequence). The CDR3 is 13 amino acids. Trimming removed 6 bases at V and 0 bases at J, with 6 bases between. Written as DNA, the CDR3 is TGTGCCAGTAGCCGGTCCTCTGGAAACACCATATATTTT. Translating gives CASSRSSGNTIYF.